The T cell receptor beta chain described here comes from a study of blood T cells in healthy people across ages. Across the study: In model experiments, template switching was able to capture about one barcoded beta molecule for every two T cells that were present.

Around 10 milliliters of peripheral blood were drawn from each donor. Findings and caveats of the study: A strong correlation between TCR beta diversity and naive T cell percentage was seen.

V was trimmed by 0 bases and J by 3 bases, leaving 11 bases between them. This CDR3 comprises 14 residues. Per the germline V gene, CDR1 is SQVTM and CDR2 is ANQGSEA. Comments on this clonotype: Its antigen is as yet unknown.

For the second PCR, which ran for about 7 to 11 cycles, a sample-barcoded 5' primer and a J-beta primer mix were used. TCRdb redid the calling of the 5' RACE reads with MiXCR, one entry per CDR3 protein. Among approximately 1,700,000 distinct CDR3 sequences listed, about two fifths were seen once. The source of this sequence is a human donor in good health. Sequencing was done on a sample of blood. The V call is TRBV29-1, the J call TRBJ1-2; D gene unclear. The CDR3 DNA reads TGCAGCGTTGAAGATCGGATAGCTTACTATGGCTACACCTTC. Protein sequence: CSVEDRIAYYGYTF.